This TCR beta chain emerged from a study of T cells in Graves' hyperthyroidism and ophthalmopathy. V was clipped by 0 bases and J by 11 bases, with 13 bases between them. Germline V gives CDR1 MNHEY, CDR2 SVGAGI. CDR3 size: 13 residues. Amplified TCR beta CDR3 regions derived from RNA transcripts. The study used the HTBI primer set for a first-round RT-PCR of the TCR CDR3. TCRdb called the multiplex PCR reads again in MiXCR, with one record for every CDR3 protein. The sample has approximately 740,000 distinct CDR3 sequences, approximately 15% seen once. This clonotype was detected only a few times. Diagnoses were established using clinical symptoms, serum thyroxine and TRAb, thyroid ultrasound and orbital computed tomography.

This chain joins TRBV6-5 and TRBJ1-2, with D perhaps matching TRBD1 (5 bases). The sequenced sample consisted of blood. The source is a woman between 18 and 29 years old with Graves' hyperthyroidism. The CDR3 loop is CASSYSGVSRYTF. CDR3 bases: TGTGCCAGCAGTTACTCAGGGGTTTCGAGGTACACCTTC.